This T cell receptor beta chain stems from a study of blood T cell repertoires in COVID-19. The CDR3 runs 20 residues. The germline V gene encodes CDR1 MNHNS and CDR2 SASEGT. V lost 0 bases to trimming and J lost 3 bases, with 26 bases between them. Sequencing used immunoSEQ multiplex PCR; TCRdb keeps in-frame clones, though not all of them. The sample yields 300,000 or so clones, roughly nine tenths seen once. Sequencing was done on a sample of PBMCs or T cells enriched from blood (not recorded which). The receptor was derived from a man between 60 and 75 years old who had recovered from COVID-19. The chain carries TRBV6-1 and TRBJ1-1; D perhaps matches TRBD1 (6 bases). CDR3 residues: CASSEARLRGKPQGDTEAFF. The CDR3 DNA reads TGTGCCAGCAGTGAAGCGCGTTTGAGGGGGAAGCCCCAGGGAGACACTGAAGCTTTCTTT.